This T cell receptor beta chain was recorded in a study of long-term antiretroviral therapy in people with HIV. Study background: First collections came about a decade before the 2015 immediate-ART recommendation.

Regarding the study as a whole: Clonotypes expanded prior to ART showed repertoire dominance at all sampled time points.

The run of the v3.0 immunoSEQ assay was at survey level. A per-sample goal of roughly 35,000-55,000 T-cell genomes was targeted by sequencing. TCRdb keeps only in-frame clones here, not all; method: immunoSEQ multiplex PCR. The sample consists of tens of thousands of clones, more than 85% of them appearing once. The J segment lost 4 bases and the V segment lost 4 bases, leaving 4 bases of the junction unmatched. Germline CDR1 SEHNR, CDR2 FQNEAQ (reference sequence). The CDR3 extends over 14 amino acids. Notes on this clone: The antigen remains unidentified.

The chain links TRBV7-9 to TRBJ2-7, with TRBD1 identical over 10 bases. The sequence was obtained from a middle-aged man with HIV. This specimen was unsorted PBMCs, taken roughly 5 years before starting antiretroviral therapy. DNA for the CDR3: TGTGCCAGCAGCTCTCGGACAGGGGGTTACGAGCAGTACTTC. This translates into CASSSRTGGYEQYF.